This section outlines one T cell receptor (beta chain) sequence together with its context. What it binds is not known. TCRdb reprocessed the RT-PCR reads via MiXCR and lists one record per CDR3 protein. The table has about 540,000 distinct CDR3 sequences, roughly 15% seen once; the top ten hold around 10%. The record originates from a study of response to subunit inactivated influenza vaccine. Overall study results and limits: Researchers suggested that each seasonal influenza vaccination recruits few new T cells.

V trimming: 7 bases; J trimming: 4 bases; junction bases outside the gene matches: 10. From germline, CDR1 is SQVTM and CDR2 ANQGSEA. The CDR3 is made up of 14 amino acids. This receptor was obtained from a man aged 45-60 years who received an inactivated influenza vaccine. The chain joins TRBV29-1 to TRBJ2-1; 7 bases map to TRBD2. The sequencing here drew on PBMCs from blood, taken roughly 12 days after vaccination. The CDR3 DNA follows: TGCAGCGCCAGCCGGGACTACGATTACAATGAGCAGTTCTTC. This gives the protein CSASRDYDYNEQFF.